The 29 T cell receptor beta chains presented below share a single source sample, sequenced in a study of blood T cell repertoires in COVID-19. Libraries were prepared by immunoSEQ multiplex PCR; TCRdb keeps only in-frame clonotypes and omits some of them. The sample consists of some 300,000 clones, roughly 88% of them appearing once. The source material was peripheral blood. All receptors come from a woman in her 30s who had recovered from COVID-19.

The V and J genes are TRBV18 and TRBJ2-1, with 11 bases that match TRBD2. CDR1 and CDR2 (germline): KGHSH, LQKENI. The CDR3 is made up of 15 amino acids. Unmatched junction bases numbered 7, after V lost 3 bases and J lost 9 bases. CDR3 region: CASSPLAGGVIEQFF. The CDR3 DNA is TGTGCCAGCTCACCCCTAGCGGGGGGTGTGATTGAGCAGTTCTTC.

The chain couples TRBV28 to TRBJ1-4; TRBD1 is a possible D gene (6 bases). CDR1 is MDHEN and CDR2 is SYDVKM in the germline V gene. CDR3 size: 16 residues. Trimming cost V 5 bases and J 1 base, with 14 bases left between them. This CDR3 is CASSGNLQGTNEKLFF. The CDR3 nucleotides read TGTGCCAGCAGTGGGAATTTACAGGGAACTAATGAAAAACTGTTTTTT. The complete variable domain, with remaining parts taken from reference TRBV28 and TRBJ1-4, reads DVKVTQSSRYLVKRTGEKVFLECVQDMDHENMFWYRQDPGLGLRLIYFSYDVKMKEKGDIPEGYSVSREKKERFSLILESASTNQTSMYLCASSGNLQGTNEKLFFGSGTQLSVL.

This chain connects TRBV18 to TRBJ1-2, with D tentatively TRBD1 (6 bases). The CDR3 is made up of 17 amino acids. With 1 base removed from V and 4 bases from J, the gap between germline ends came to 19 bases. Germline CDR1 is KGHSH and CDR2 is LQKENI. Written as DNA, the CDR3 is TGTGCCAGCTCACCACGGGGGACACAAACACATATCTATGGCTACACCTTC. Amino acids: CASSPRGTQTHIYGYTF.

The chain has TRBV5-1 and TRBJ2-7; 7 bases are shared with TRBD1. V was pared by 4 bases and J by 0 bases, with 10 bases of the junction left unmatched. In germline, CDR1 is SGHRS, CDR2 YFSETQ. The CDR3 is made up of 16 amino acids. This CDR3 reads CASSPRRGTVSYEQYF. The CDR3 DNA sequence: TGCGCCAGCAGCCCACGTCGAGGGACAGTCTCCTACGAGCAGTACTTC.

The rearrangement joins TRBV6-1 to TRBJ2-7; 7 positions agree with TRBD1. The length of the CDR3 is 15 residues. Germline V gene data show CDR1 as MNHNS and CDR2 as SASEGT. Trimming removed 0 bases from V and 6 bases from J; junction bases left unmatched: 8. This CDR3 is CASSEAGRGRAEQYF. CDR3 nucleotides: TGTGCCAGCAGTGAAGCTGGAAGGGGGCGAGCCGAGCAGTACTTC.

The genes are TRBV5-1 and TRBJ2-7; 11 nucleotides agree with TRBD1. Trimming at V came to 1 base and at J to 3 bases, leaving 6 bases not matched to a gene. Per the germline V gene, CDR1 is SGHRS and CDR2 is YFSETQ. The CDR3 loop spans 16 amino acids. This CDR3 reads CASSLRTGGVHYEQYF. Written as DNA, the CDR3 is TGCGCCAGCAGCTTGCGGACAGGGGGCGTCCACTACGAGCAGTACTTC. Using reference TRBV5-1 and TRBJ2-7 for the parts outside the CDR3, the full variable domain is KAGVTQTPRYLIKTRGQQVTLSCSPISGHRSVSWYQQTPGQGLQFLFEYFSETQRNKGNFPGRFSGRQFSNSRSEMNVSTLELGDSALYLCASSLRTGGVHYEQYFGPGTRLTVT.

The chain joins TRBV3-1 (or the pseudogene TRBV3-2) to TRBJ2-3, with D tentatively TRBD1 (5 bases). V lost 2 bases and J lost 4, with 10 bases in between. The CDR3 runs to 14 residues. In germline, CDR1 is LGHDT, CDR2 YNNKEL (reference sequence). The chain's CDR3 is CASSQTQGPDTQYF. The CDR3 DNA follows: TGTGCCAGCAGCCAAACCCAGGGCCCAGATACGCAGTATTTT.

This chain uses TRBV7-9 with TRBJ2-1; 8 bases agree with TRBD2. CDR1 is SEHNR and CDR2 is FQNEAQ in the germline V gene (reference sequence). V lost 6 bases, J lost 10 bases, and 14 bases stayed unmatched. The CDR3 length is 15 residues. The CDR3 bases are TGTGCCAGCAGACCTCCCCTTTCGGGGGGGGGCGAGCAGTTCTTC. Its protein is CASRPPLSGGGEQFF. Full variable domain (remainder filled in from reference TRBV7-9 and TRBJ2-1): DTGVSQNPRHKITKRGQNVTFRCDPISEHNRLYWYRQTLGQGPEFLTYFQNEAQLEKSRLLSDRFSAERPKGSFSTLEIQRTEQGDSAMYLCASRPPLSGGGEQFFGPGTRLTVL.

CDR3 region: CATSDSGGAATEAFF. The CDR3, as DNA: TGTGCCACCAGTGATTCAGGGGGCGCAGCCACTGAAGCTTTCTTT. V is TRBV24-1 and J is TRBJ1-1; TRBD1 agrees at 8 bases. The CDR3 covers 15 residues. Germline CDR1 reads KGHDR; CDR2 reads SFDVKD. The V segment lost 2 bases and the J segment 4 bases; nucleotides outside the gene matches: 5.

Only one count was recorded for this clone. The chain links TRBV6-8 to TRBJ2-5, with 9 bases identical to TRBD2. The germline V gene encodes CDR1 MNHGY and CDR2 SAAAGT. The J segment lost 0 bases and the V segment lost 4 bases, leaving 6 bases of the junction unmatched. The length of the CDR3 is 16 residues. The CDR3 DNA reads as TGTGCCAGCAGTTCGGCGGGGGGGCGGAACCAAGAGACCCAGTACTTC. This gives the protein CASSSAGGRNQETQYF.

This clone has only one observation. V is TRBV5-6 and J is TRBJ1-1; 7 bases line up with TRBD1. This CDR3 region has 14 residues. CDR1 and CDR2 (germline): SGHDT, YYEEEE. V lost 2 bases and J lost 3; bases outside the gene matches: 4. Here the CDR3 DNA reads TGTGCCAGCAGCTTTCAGGGGGTTGACACTGAAGCTTTCTTT. The encoded protein is CASSFQGVDTEAFF.

Comments on this clone: This may be a read error, as it is one base from a much larger clone. The same CDR3 can be traced to other DNA sequences in this sample. The chain carries TRBV5-1 and TRBJ2-2; possibly TRBD2 for D (5 bases). The CDR3 contains 14 residues. With 2 bases removed from V and 1 base from J, the gap between germline ends came to 6 bases. CDR1 and CDR2 (germline): SGHRS, YFSETQ. The CDR3 DNA reads as TGCGCCAGCAGCTTTGGAGGGAACACCGGGGAGCTGTTTTTT. Its translation is CASSFGGNTGELFF. Supplemented by reference TRBV5-1 and TRBJ2-2, the full variable domain reads KAGVTQTPRYLIKTRGQQVTLSCSPISGHRSVSWYQQTPGQGLQFLFEYFSETQRNKGNFPGRFSGRQFSNSRSEMNVSTLELGDSALYLCASSFGGNTGELFFGEGSRLTVL.

This chain uses TRBV19 with TRBJ2-3, with 7 bases matching TRBD1. The V gene's germline CDR1 is LNHDA and CDR2 SQIVND (reference sequence). The CDR3 has 19 residues. The V segment lost 1 base and the J segment 0 bases; nucleotides outside the gene matches: 13. The CDR3 reads CASSIVVSPEGASTDTQYF. The CDR3 nucleotides read TGTGCCAGTAGTATAGTAGTATCTCCCGAGGGGGCTAGCACAGATACGCAGTATTTT.

This sequence joins TRBV29-1 and TRBJ2-7; 7 bases are shared with TRBD1. Germline-derived CDR1 and CDR2 are SQVTM and ANQGSEA. The CDR3 covers 13 residues. The V and J ends lost 5 bases and 3 bases, in that order; junction bases with no gene match: 7. The CDR3 nucleotides are TGCAGCGTTCTGACAGGGTCAAACTACGAGCAGTACTTC. Protein: CSVLTGSNYEQYF.

The chain combines TRBV28 with TRBJ2-3, with TRBD2 matching 8 bases. V gave up 6 bases and J gave up 1 base; unmatched junction bases: 6. The V gene's germline CDR1 is MDHEN and CDR2 SYDVKM. The CDR3 extends over 15 amino acids. Here the CDR3 reads CASRLGGAGTDTQYF. CDR3 in DNA: TGTGCCAGCAGACTCGGGGGGGCCGGCACAGATACGCAGTATTTT.

This clone was seen just once. The chain couples TRBV5-5 to TRBJ1-2, with D maybe TRBD1 (6 bases). This CDR3 has 13 amino acids. Germline lookup yields CDR1 SGHKS and CDR2 YYEKEE (reference sequence). The ends were cut back, 4 bases at V and 5 bases at J, with 12 bases in the middle. The CDR3 reads CASSHGGLYGYTF. CDR3 DNA: TGTGCCAGCAGCCACGGGGGGCTGTATGGCTACACCTTC.

The chain combines TRBV10-3 with TRBJ2-5; 10 nucleotides align to TRBD2. Germline CDR1 is ENHRY and CDR2 is SYGVKD. CDR3 size: 15 residues. V was pared by 3 bases and J by 4 bases, with 5 bases of the junction left unmatched. CDR3: CAISDVLAGVETQYF. The CDR3 bases are TGTGCCATCAGTGACGTCCTAGCGGGAGTAGAGACCCAGTACTTC.

The chain recombines TRBV6-5 with TRBJ1-1; D gene unclear. Germline loops: CDR1 MNHEY, CDR2 SVGAGI. This CDR3 comprises 13 residues. Trimming pared 5 bases from V and 7 bases from J, leaving 14 bases between. The chain's CDR3 is CASSPDITREAFF. The CDR3, as DNA: TGTGCCAGCAGTCCTGACATTACCCGTGAAGCTTTCTTT.

This sequence joins TRBV6-5 and TRBJ2-6; 8 nucleotides line up with TRBD1. This CDR3 is 14 amino acids long. CDR1 is MNHEY and CDR2 is SVGAGI in the germline V gene. J lost 2 bases, V lost 8 bases, and 2 bases had no gene match. As DNA, the CDR3 is TGTGCCAGCGCGACAGGGGCTGGGGCCAACGTCCTGACTTTC. Protein sequence: CASATGAGANVLTF.

The chain is built from TRBV19 and TRBJ2-7; 10 bases are shared with TRBD1. The germline gives CDR1 LNHDA, CDR2 SQIVND (reference sequence). CDR3 length equals 14 residues. V was pared by 4 bases and J by 0 bases, with 0 bases of the junction left unmatched. The CDR3 DNA is TGTGCCAGTAGTAGGACAGGGGGCTCCTACGAGCAGTACTTC. This gives the protein CASSRTGGSYEQYF.

V usage is TRBV6-5 and J usage is TRBJ2-7, with 9 bases lining up with TRBD1. The CDR3 contains 11 residues. Losses at the gene ends were 6 bases for V and 12 bases for J; bases not matched to a gene: 6. In germline, CDR1 is MNHEY, CDR2 SVGAGI. The CDR3 loop reads CASSDRDRVYF. In DNA, the CDR3 is TGTGCCAGCAGCGACCGGGACAGGGTGTACTTC.

This chain joins TRBV10-3 and TRBJ2-6, with a tentative D call TRBD1 (6 bases). The CDR3 has 15 amino acids. Germline values: CDR1 ENHRY, CDR2 SYGVKD. Trimming cost V 9 bases and J 0 bases, with 12 bases left between them. The chain's CDR3 is CAITGTGSGANVLTF. The CDR3 nucleotides are TGTGCCATAACAGGGACGGGCTCTGGGGCCAACGTCCTGACTTTC.

The chain joins TRBV4-3 to TRBJ1-6, with TRBD1 matching 7 bases. Germline-derived CDR1 and CDR2 are LGHNA and YSLEER. CDR3 length: 19 residues. Trimming at V came to 0 bases and at J to 7 bases, leaving 15 bases not matched to a gene. CDR3 amino acids: CASSQDKGQGVYWNSPLHF. The CDR3 nucleotides are TGCGCCAGCAGCCAAGACAAGGGGCAGGGGGTCTACTGGAATTCACCCCTCCACTTT.

The CDR3 here is CASSLDRAEQYF. Here the CDR3 DNA reads TGTGCCAGCAGCTTAGACAGGGCCGAGCAGTACTTC. The chain couples TRBV7-3 to TRBJ2-7; 7 positions agree with TRBD1. The CDR3 contains 12 residues. With V trimmed by 2 bases and J by 6 bases, 1 base remained unmatched. Germline lookup yields CDR1 SGHTA and CDR2 FQGTGA.

The chain links TRBV28 to TRBJ2-5, with 10 bases aligning to TRBD2. The CDR3 has 17 residues. Germline lookup yields CDR1 MDHEN and CDR2 SYDVKM. V gave up 10 bases and J gave up 5 bases; unmatched junction bases: 19. CDR3 sequence: CATHSPSAGGPRETQYF. The CDR3, as DNA: TGTGCCACTCATTCCCCTTCAGCGGGGGGGCCCAGGGAGACCCAGTACTTC.

This chain uses TRBV28 with TRBJ2-6, with 7 bases identical to TRBD1. J gave up 0 bases and V 5 bases, and 16 bases lay outside the gene matches. Germline V gene lookup returns CDR1 MDHEN and CDR2 SYDVKM. The CDR3 spans 20 residues. CDR3: CASSPEDRPGALSGANVLTF. The CDR3 coding sequence is TGTGCCAGCAGTCCAGAGGACAGGCCCGGGGCCCTCTCTGGGGCCAACGTCCTGACTTTC.

This clone showed up just once. The rearrangement uses TRBV3-1 (or the pseudogene TRBV3-2) and TRBJ2-5, with 7 positions matching TRBD2. The CDR3 has 14 residues. Germline trimming cut 4 bases from V and 5 bases from J; bases unmatched to any gene: 7. Germline V gene lookup returns CDR1 LGHDT and CDR2 YNNKEL (reference sequence). The CDR3 DNA reads TGTGCCAGCAGCCCCGACTGGGGGGGGGAGACCCAGTACTTC. It specifies CASSPDWGGETQYF.

This clone has a single count. The J gene is TRBJ1-2, the V gene TRBV7-3, with TRBD1 as a possible D gene (6 bases). This CDR3 spans 15 amino acids. V dropped 1 base and J dropped 1 base, with 10 bases sitting between them. Germline CDR1 SGHTA, CDR2 FQGTGA. Here the CDR3 DNA reads TGTGCCAGCAGCTTAAAAGGGGGAAATAACTATGGCTACACCTTC. Translated, it gives CASSLKGGNNYGYTF. The full variable domain, its missing parts supplied by reference TRBV7-3 and TRBJ1-2, is GAGVSQTPSNKVTEKGKYVELRCDPISGHTALYWYRQSLGQGPEFLIYFQGTGAADDSGLPNDRFFAVRPEGSVSTLKIQRTERGDSAVYLCASSLKGGNNYGYTFGSGTRLTVV.

V and J are TRBV2 and TRBJ1-2, with D perhaps matching TRBD1 (5 bases). Germline V gene lookup returns CDR1 SNHLY and CDR2 FYNNEI. The CDR3 sequence is 12 residues long. The ends were cut back, 3 bases at V and 14 bases at J, with 16 bases in the middle. CDR3 amino acids: CASSDGPLRGTF. For the CDR3, the DNA is TGTGCCAGCAGTGACGGGCCCCTACGGGGGACCTTC.